The rows below give T cell receptor beta chains drawn from one sample of a study of blood T cell repertoires in COVID-19. Produced via immunoSEQ multiplex PCR; TCRdb's table is partial and in-frame only. The sample consists of a few hundred thousand clones, 85% to 90% of them appearing once. Sequenced: PBMCs or T cells enriched from blood (not recorded which). All receptors derive from a woman between 18 and 30 years old who had recovered from COVID-19. Both conserved end residues are part of each CDR3. The D gene is left open where the match is weak. Size values are once, few and many counts, or a class for expanded clones, and some rows have none.

d_gene	v_gene	abundance	j_gene	CDR3aa	CDR3nt
NA	TRBV5-1	NA	TRBJ1-4	CASSLGSGGEKLFF	TGCGCCAGCAGCTTGGGGTCGGGGGGTGAAAAACTGTTTTTT
NA	TRBV19	NA	TRBJ1-2	CASRGDTYGYTF	TGTGCCAGTAGGGGGGACACCTATGGCTACACCTTC
NA	TRBV28	once	TRBJ1-1	CASSPLQGNTEAFF	TGTGCCAGCAGTCCATTACAGGGGAACACTGAAGCTTTCTTT
NA	TRBV30	NA	TRBJ1-2	CAWSVLRGAGYTF	TGTGCCTGGAGTGTTCTGAGAGGAGCGGGCTACACCTTC
TRBD1	TRBV9	NA	TRBJ2-7	CASSATGGWYEQYF	TGTGCCAGCAGCGCCACAGGGGGCTGGTACGAGCAGTACTTC
TRBD1	TRBV13	NA	TRBJ1-1	CASSLTGQLTEAFF	TGTGCCAGCAGCCTGACAGGGCAGTTGACTGAAGCTTTCTTT
NA	TRBV6-1	NA	TRBJ1-3	CASSEAGQGNTIYF	TGTGCCAGCAGTGAAGCAGGACAGGGAAACACCATATATTTT
TRBD2	TRBV11-2	NA	TRBJ2-1	CASSFAQGTSAYNEQFF	TGTGCCAGCAGCTTCGCCCAAGGCACTAGCGCTTACAATGAGCAGTTCTTC
NA	TRBV28	once	TRBJ1-1	CASSSLTGGYPEAFF	TGTGCCAGCAGTTCCCTGACAGGCGGGTATCCTGAAGCTTTCTTT
NA	TRBV20-1	NA	TRBJ2-1	CSARWSEQFF	TGCAGTGCTAGGTGGAGTGAGCAGTTCTTC
TRBD2	TRBV28	NA	TRBJ2-7	CASSLLAGGRYEQYF	TGTGCCAGCAGTCTCCTAGCGGGAGGGAGGTACGAGCAGTACTTC
TRBD1	TRBV30	NA	TRBJ1-2	CAWSVFDRGLGYTF	TGTGCCTGGAGTGTATTCGACAGGGGGCTTGGCTACACCTTC
TRBD1	TRBV7-3	NA	TRBJ1-6	CASSLTGQGNSPLHF	TGTGCCAGCAGCTTAACTGGACAGGGTAATTCACCCCTCCACTTT
NA	TRBV29-1	NA	TRBJ1-3	CSVPQEPGNTIYF	TGCAGCGTTCCCCAGGAACCTGGAAACACCATATATTTT
TRBD1	TRBV5-8	NA	TRBJ1-4	CASSRIGQGGYEKLFF	TGTGCCAGCAGCCGGATCGGACAGGGAGGTTATGAAAAACTGTTTTTT
NA	TRBV7-9	NA	TRBJ1-1	CASSSTGNTEAFF	TGTGCCAGCAGTTCAACAGGGAACACTGAAGCTTTCTTT
NA	TRBV27	NA	TRBJ2-7	CASSLWAGTYEQYF	TGTGCCAGCAGTTTATGGGCGGGTACCTACGAGCAGTACTTC
NA	TRBV28	NA	TRBJ1-1	CASSLRGRSNTEAFF	TGTGCCAGCAGCCTCCGGGGGAGAAGTAACACTGAAGCTTTCTTT
NA	TRBV30	NA	TRBJ2-7	CACSGLNKSYYEQYF	TGTGCCTGCTCGGGATTAAACAAAAGTTACTACGAGCAGTACTTC
NA	TRBV10-2	NA	TRBJ2-3	CASRAIDTQYF	TGCGCCAGCAGGGCCATAGATACGCAGTATTTT
NA	TRBV30	NA	TRBJ1-3	CAWNRAGNTIYF	TGTGCCTGGAACAGGGCTGGAAACACCATATATTTT
NA	TRBV29-1	NA	TRBJ2-4	CSANQGLAKNIQYF	TGCAGCGCTAATCAGGGGCTTGCCAAAAACATTCAGTACTTC
NA	TRBV5-6	many	TRBJ2-3	CASSQPVWTRDTQYF	TGTGCCAGCAGCCAGCCGGTTTGGACTCGAGATACGCAGTATTTT
NA	TRBV21-1	few	TRBJ1-2	CASSKAPAGQGNGANYGYTF	TGTGCCAGCAGCAAAGCGCCGGCGGGACAGGGCAATGGTGCTAACTATGGCTACACCTTC
NA	TRBV27	NA	TRBJ1-2	CASSARGGLPIGYTF	TGTGCCAGCAGTGCCCGGGGGGGCCTACCGATTGGCTACACCTTC
NA	TRBV11-1	NA	TRBJ2-3	CASSFPGTDTQYF	TGTGCCAGCAGTTTTCCAGGTACAGATACGCAGTATTTT
NA	TRBV18	few	TRBJ1-1	CASSLSSGNTEAFF	TGTGCCAGCTCACTTTCCTCCGGGAACACTGAAGCTTTCTTT
TRBD2	TRBV11-1	NA	TRBJ2-1	CASSRTSGSYNEQFF	TGTGCCAGCAGCCGGACTAGCGGGAGCTACAATGAGCAGTTCTTC
NA	TRBV5-8	once	TRBJ1-2	CASSYQGYYGYTF	TGTGCCAGCAGCTATCAGGGGTACTATGGCTACACCTTC
NA	TRBV10-3	NA	TRBJ1-5	CAISDGENNQPQHF	TGTGCCATCAGTGACGGAGAGAACAATCAGCCCCAGCATTTT
NA	TRBV5-1	many	TRBJ1-1	CASSLDNFLMNTEAFF	TGCGCCAGCAGCTTGGATAATTTCTTAATGAACACTGAAGCTTTCTTT